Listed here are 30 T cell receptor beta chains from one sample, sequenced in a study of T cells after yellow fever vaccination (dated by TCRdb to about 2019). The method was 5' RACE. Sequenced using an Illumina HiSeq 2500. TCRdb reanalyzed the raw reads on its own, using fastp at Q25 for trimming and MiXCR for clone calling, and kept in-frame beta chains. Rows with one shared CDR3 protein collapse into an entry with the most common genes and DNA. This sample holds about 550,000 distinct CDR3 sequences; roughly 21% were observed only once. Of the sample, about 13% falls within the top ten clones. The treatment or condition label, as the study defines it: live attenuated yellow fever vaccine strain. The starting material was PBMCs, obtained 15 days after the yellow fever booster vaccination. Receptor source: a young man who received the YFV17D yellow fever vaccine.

For the CDR3, the DNA is TGCGCCAGCAGCTTGGGCCCCGTGGAGAACACTGAAGCTTTCTTT. Encoded protein: CASSLGPVENTEAFF. The chain couples TRBV5-1 to TRBJ1-1; D is uncertain. Trimming removed 0 bases at V and 1 base at J, with 10 bases between. The germline CDR1 and CDR2 sequences are SGHRS and YFSETQ. The CDR3 has 15 residues.

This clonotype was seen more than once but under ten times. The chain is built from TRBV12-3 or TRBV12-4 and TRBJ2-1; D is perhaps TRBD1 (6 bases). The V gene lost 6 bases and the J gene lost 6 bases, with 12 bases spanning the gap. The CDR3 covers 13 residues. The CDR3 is CASSLGAGNEQFF. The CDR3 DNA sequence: TGTGCCAGCAGCCTGGGGGCCGGCAATGAGCAGTTCTTC.

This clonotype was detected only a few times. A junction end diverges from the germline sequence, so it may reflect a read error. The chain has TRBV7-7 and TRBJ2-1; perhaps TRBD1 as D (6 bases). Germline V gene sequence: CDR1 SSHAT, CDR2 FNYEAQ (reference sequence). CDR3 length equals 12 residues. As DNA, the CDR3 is TGTGCTAGCAGTCCATCCGGGACAGAGCAGTTCTTC. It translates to CASSPSGTEQFF.

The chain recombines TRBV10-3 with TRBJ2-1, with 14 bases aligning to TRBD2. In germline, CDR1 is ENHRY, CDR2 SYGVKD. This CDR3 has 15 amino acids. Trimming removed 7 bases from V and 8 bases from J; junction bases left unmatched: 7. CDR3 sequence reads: CAITGTSGRYDEQFF. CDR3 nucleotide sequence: TGTGCCATCACCGGGACTAGCGGGAGATACGATGAGCAGTTCTTC.

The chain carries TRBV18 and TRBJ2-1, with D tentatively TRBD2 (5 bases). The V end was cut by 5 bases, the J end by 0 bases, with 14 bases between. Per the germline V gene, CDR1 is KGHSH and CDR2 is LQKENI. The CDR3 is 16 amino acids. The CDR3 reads CASSKAGKSSYNEQFF. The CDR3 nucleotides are TGTGCCAGCTCAAAGGCGGGCAAGAGCTCCTACAATGAGCAGTTCTTC. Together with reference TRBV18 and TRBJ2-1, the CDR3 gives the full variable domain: NAGVMQNPRHLVRRRGQEARLRCSPMKGHSHVYWYRQLPEEGLKFMVYLQKENIIDESGMPKERFSAEFPKEGPSILRIQQVVRGDSAAYFCASSKAGKSSYNEQFFGPGTRLTVL.

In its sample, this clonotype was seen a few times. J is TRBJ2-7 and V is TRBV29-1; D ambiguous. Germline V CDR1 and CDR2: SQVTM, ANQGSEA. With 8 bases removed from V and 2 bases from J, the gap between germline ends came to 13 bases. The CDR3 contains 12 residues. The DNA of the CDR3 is TGCAGCACCGTCAGCCCACCCTACGAGCAGTACTTC. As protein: CSTVSPPYEQYF.

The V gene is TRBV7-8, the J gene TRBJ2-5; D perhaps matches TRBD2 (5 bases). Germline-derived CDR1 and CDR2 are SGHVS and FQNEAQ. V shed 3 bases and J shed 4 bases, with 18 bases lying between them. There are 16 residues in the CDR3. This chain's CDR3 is CASSLVASRLRETQYF. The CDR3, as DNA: TGTGCCAGCAGCTTGGTAGCGTCCCGATTAAGAGAGACCCAGTACTTC.

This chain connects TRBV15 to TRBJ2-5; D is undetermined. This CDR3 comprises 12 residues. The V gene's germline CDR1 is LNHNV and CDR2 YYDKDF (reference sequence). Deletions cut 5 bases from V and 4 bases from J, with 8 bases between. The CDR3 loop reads CATSLHGETQYF. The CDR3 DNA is TGTGCCACCAGCCTGCACGGAGAGACCCAGTACTTC.

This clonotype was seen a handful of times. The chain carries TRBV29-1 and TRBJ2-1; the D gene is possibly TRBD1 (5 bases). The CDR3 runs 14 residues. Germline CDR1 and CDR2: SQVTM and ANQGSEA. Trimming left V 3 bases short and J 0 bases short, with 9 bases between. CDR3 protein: CSVEGPASYNEQFF. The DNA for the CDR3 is TGCAGCGTTGAGGGGCCCGCCTCCTACAATGAGCAGTTCTTC.

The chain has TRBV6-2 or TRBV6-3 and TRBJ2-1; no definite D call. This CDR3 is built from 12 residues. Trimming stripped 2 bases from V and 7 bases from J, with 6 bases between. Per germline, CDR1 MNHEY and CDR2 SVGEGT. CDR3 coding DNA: TGTGCCAGCAGTTACCCGATGAATGAGCAGTTCTTC. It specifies CASSYPMNEQFF.

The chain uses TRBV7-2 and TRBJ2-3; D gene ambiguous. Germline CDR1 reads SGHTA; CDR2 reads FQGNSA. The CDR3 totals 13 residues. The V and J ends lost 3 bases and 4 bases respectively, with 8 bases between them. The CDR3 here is CASSFVRPDTQYF. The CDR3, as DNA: TGTGCCAGCAGCTTCGTAAGACCAGATACGCAGTATTTT.

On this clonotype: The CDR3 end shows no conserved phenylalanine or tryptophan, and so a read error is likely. The CDR3 protein is CASRWDRAYEQYS. CDR3 DNA: TGTGCCAGCAGGTGGGACCGAGCCTACGAGCAGTACTCC. This chain links TRBV12-3 or TRBV12-4 with TRBJ2-7; TRBD1 or TRBD2 may be the D gene (5 bases each). This CDR3 contains 13 residues. With 6 bases removed from V and 2 bases from J, the gap between germline ends came to 11 bases.

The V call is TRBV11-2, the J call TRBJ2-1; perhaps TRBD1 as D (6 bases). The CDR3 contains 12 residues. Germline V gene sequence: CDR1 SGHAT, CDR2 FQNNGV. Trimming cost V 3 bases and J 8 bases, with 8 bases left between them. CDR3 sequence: CASSLWGHEQFF. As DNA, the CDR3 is TGTGCCAGCAGCTTGTGGGGGCATGAGCAGTTCTTC.

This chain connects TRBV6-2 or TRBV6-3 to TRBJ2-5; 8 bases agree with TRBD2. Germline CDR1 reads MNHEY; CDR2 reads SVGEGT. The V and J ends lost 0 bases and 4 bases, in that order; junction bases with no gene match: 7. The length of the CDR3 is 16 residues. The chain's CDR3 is CASSYSRGTSSETQYF. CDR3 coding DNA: TGTGCCAGCAGTTACTCGCGCGGGACTAGTTCAGAGACCCAGTACTTC.

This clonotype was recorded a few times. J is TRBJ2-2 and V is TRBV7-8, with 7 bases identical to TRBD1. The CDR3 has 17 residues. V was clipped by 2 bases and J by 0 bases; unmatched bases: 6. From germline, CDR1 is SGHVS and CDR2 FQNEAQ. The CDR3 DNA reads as TGTGCCAGCAGCTTATTCCCTACAGGGGCGAACACCGGGGAGCTGTTTTTT. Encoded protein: CASSLFPTGANTGELFF.

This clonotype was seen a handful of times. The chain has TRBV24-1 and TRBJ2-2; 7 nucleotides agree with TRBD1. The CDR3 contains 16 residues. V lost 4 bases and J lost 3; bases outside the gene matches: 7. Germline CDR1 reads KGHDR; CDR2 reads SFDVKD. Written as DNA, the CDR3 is TGTGCCACCAGTGACCCAGCCCAGGGGGACACCGGGGAGCTGTTTTTT. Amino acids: CATSDPAQGDTGELFF.

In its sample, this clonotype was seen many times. The CDR3 DNA follows: TGTGCCAGCAGGAGGGACAATTCTGGTTCACCCCTCCACTTT. As protein: CASRRDNSGSPLHF. The chain links TRBV12-3 or TRBV12-4 to TRBJ1-6; a possible D gene is TRBD1 (6 bases). The V end lost 6 bases, the J end lost 9 bases, and 15 bases lay between the germline ends. CDR3 length: 14 residues.

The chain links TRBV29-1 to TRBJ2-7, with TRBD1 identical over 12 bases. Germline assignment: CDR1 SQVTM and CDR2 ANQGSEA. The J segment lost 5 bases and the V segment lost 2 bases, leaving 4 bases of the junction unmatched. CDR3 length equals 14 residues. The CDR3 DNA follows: TGCAGCGTTGAAACGGGACAGGGGGCCAACGAGCAGTACTTC. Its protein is CSVETGQGANEQYF.

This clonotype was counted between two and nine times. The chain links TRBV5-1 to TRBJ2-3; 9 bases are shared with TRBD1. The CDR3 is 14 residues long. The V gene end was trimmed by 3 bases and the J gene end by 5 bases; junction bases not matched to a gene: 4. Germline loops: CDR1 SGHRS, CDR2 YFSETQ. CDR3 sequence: CASSWTGDEDTQYF. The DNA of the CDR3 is TGCGCCAGCAGCTGGACAGGGGATGAAGATACGCAGTATTTT.

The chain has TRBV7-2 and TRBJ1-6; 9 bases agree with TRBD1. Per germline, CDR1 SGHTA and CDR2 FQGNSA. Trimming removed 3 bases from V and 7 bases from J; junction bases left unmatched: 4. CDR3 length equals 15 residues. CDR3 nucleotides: TGTGCCAGCAGCTTGGGGGGACAGGGAAATTCACCCCTCCACTTT. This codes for CASSLGGQGNSPLHF.

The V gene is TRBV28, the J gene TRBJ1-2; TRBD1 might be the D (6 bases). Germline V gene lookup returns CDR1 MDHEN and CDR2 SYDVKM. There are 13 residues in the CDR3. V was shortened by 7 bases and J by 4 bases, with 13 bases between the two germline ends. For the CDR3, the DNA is TGTGCCAGCACCGGACAGACTCCCTATGGCTACACCTTC. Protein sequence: CASTGQTPYGYTF.

The CDR3 DNA is TGCGCCAGCAGCCAAGATGCCGGGTCAACCTACAATGAGCAGTTCTTC. Protein sequence: CASSQDAGSTYNEQFF. J is TRBJ2-1 and V is TRBV4-3, with D unresolved. Per germline, CDR1 LGHNA and CDR2 YSLEER. The CDR3 sequence is 16 residues long. Trimming stripped 0 bases from V and 2 bases from J, with 11 bases between.

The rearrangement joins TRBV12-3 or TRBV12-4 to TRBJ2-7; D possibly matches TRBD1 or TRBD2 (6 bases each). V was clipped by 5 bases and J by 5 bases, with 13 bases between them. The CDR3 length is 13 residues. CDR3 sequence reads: CASSNLGGHEQYF. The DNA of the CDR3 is TGTGCCAGCAGTAACCTCGGGGGCCACGAGCAGTACTTC.

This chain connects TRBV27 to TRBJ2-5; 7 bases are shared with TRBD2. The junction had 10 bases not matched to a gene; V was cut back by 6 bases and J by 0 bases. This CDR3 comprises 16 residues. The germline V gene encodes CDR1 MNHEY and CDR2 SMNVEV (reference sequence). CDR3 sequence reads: CASRPFGGKYQETQYF. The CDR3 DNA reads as TGTGCCAGCAGACCCTTCGGGGGGAAGTACCAAGAGACCCAGTACTTC.

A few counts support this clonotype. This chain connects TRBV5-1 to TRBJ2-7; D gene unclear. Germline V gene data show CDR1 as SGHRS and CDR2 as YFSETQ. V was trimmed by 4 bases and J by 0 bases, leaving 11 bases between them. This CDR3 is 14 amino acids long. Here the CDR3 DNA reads TGCGCCAGCAGCCCCTCGGCTCTCTCCTACGAGCAGTACTTC. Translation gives CASSPSALSYEQYF.

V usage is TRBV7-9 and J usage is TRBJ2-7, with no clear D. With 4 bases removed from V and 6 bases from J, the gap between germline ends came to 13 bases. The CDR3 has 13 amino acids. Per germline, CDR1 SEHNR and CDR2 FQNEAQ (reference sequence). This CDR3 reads CASSYPAYGEQYF. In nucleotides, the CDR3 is TGTGCCAGCAGCTACCCCGCTTATGGCGAGCAGTACTTC.

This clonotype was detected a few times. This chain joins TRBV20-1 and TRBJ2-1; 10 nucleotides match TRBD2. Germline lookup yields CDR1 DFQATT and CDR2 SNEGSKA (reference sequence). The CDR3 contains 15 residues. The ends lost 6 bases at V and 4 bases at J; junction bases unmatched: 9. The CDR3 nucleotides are TGCAGTGCCCCTTCTAGCGGGAGTCCGTACAATGAGCAGTTCTTC. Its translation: CSAPSSGSPYNEQFF.

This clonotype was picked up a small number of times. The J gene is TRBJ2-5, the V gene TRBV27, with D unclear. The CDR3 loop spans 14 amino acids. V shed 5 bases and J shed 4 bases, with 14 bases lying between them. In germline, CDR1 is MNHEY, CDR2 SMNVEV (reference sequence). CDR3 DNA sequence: TGTGCCAGCAGTACCACATGGTCGGGAGAGACCCAGTACTTC. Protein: CASSTTWSGETQYF.

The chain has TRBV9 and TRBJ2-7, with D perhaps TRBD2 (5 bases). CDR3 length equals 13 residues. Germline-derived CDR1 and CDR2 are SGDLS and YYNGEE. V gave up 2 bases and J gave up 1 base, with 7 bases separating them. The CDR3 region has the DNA TGTGCCAGCAGCGTGGAGGAGTCCTACGAGCAGTACTTC. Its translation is CASSVEESYEQYF. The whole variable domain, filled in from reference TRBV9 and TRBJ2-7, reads DSGVTQTPKHLITATGQRVTLRCSPRSGDLSVYWYQQSLDQGLQFLIQYYNGEERAKGNILERFSAQQFPDLHSELNLSSLELGDSALYFCASSVEESYEQYFGPGTRLTVT.

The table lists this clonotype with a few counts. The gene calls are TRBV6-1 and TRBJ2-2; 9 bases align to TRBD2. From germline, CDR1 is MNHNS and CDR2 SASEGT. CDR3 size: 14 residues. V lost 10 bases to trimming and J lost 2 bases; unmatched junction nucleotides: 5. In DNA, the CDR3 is TGTGCCATTAAGACTAGCGGAAACACCGGGGAGCTGTTTTTT. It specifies CAIKTSGNTGELFF.